This TCR beta chain was captured in a study of blood T cell repertoires in COVID-19. Study as a whole: Samples of COVID-19 (acute and convalescent) were obtained from the United States, Italy and Spain. Sample material is recorded as cDNA or gDNA derived from T cells, B-cell-depleted T cells, or PBMCs.

The CDR3 is 14 residues long. V lost 0 bases to trimming and J lost 7 bases, with 12 bases between them. Germline V lookup: CDR1 MNHEY, CDR2 SVGAGI. Per the original data handling: Estimates of nucleated cell counts were drawn from the amplification of reference gene primers. The table came from immunoSEQ multiplex PCR; TCRdb's copy has only in-frame clones and leaves some out. Clone size and V and J calls were adopted from that table, with D and trimming inferred from the DNA. The sample holds around 210,000 clones, 65% to 90% seen once. The sample consisted of peripheral blood. The TCR was taken from a human donor in a cohort sampled during active COVID-19. V gene TRBV6-5 combines with J gene TRBJ2-5, with a weak D call TRBD1 (5 bases). The DNA of the CDR3 is TGTGCCAGCAGTTACTCGCAGGGCGCCGGGACCCAGTACTTC. This translates into CASSYSQGAGTQYF.